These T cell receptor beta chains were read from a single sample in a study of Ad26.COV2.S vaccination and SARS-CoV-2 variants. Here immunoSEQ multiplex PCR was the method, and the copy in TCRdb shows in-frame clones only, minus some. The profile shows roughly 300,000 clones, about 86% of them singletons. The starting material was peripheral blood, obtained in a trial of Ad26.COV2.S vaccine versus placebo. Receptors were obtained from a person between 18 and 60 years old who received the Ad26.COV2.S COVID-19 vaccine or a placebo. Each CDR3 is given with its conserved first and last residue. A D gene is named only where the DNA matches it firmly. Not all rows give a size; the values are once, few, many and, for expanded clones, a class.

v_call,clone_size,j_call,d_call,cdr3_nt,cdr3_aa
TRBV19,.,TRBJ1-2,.,TGTGCCAGTAGTATCGGCCGCACCAGGGAGAACTACTATGGCTACACCTTC,CASSIGRTRENYYGYTF
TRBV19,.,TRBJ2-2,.,TGTGCCAGTAGTATGAGGGAGACCCCCGGGGAGCTGTTTTTT,CASSMRETPGELFF
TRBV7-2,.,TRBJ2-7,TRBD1,TGTGCCAGCAACAGGGGGGATCCCGAGCAGTACTTC,CASNRGDPEQYF
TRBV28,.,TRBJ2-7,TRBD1,TGTGCCAGCAGCGCTCCGGGACAGGGAACCCCCTACGAGCAGTACTTC,CASSAPGQGTPYEQYF
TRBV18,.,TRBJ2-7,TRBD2,TGTGCCAGCTCACTCAGGGAGGGAGAGCAGTACTTC,CASSLREGEQYF
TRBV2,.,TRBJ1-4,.,TGTGCCAGCAGTGAACGGGAATGGAATGAAAAACTGTTTTTT,CASSEREWNEKLFF
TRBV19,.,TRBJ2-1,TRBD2,TGTGCCAGTAGTATGGCTAGCGGGGGGGCATATAATGAGCAGTTCTTC,CASSMASGGAYNEQFF
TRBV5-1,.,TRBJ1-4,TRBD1,TGCGCCAGCGGATCCGGGACAGGGGGCGTAAAACTGTTTTTT,CASGSGTGGVKLFF
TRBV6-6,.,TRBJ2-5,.,TGTGCCAGCAGGGACTCTCCCGGACAAGAGACCCAGTACTTC,CASRDSPGQETQYF
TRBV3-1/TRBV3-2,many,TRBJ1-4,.,TGTGCCAGCAGCCAAGCCCCTGGGGGGCCCCCAGGTGAAAAACTGTTTTTT,CASSQAPGGPPGEKLFF
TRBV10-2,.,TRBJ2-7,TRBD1,TGCGCCACCGAGGGACAGGGGCTGGAGCAGTACTTC,CATEGQGLEQYF
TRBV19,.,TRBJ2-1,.,TGTGCCAGTTCGGCTGGGCGAAATGAGCAGTTCTTC,CASSAGRNEQFF
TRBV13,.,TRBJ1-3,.,TGTGCCAGCAGCTTAGCCCAGGGTGGAAACACCATATATTTT,CASSLAQGGNTIYF
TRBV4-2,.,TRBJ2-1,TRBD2,TGTGCCAGCAGCCAAGGCCGGTCGGGGGGGCTTAATGAGCAGTTCTTC,CASSQGRSGGLNEQFF
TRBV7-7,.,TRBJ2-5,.,TGTGCTAGCAGCTATACGGACAGCGAAGAGACCCAGTACTTC,CASSYTDSEETQYF
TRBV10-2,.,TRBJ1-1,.,TGCGCCAGCAATAGGATGGAAGCTTTCTTT,CASNRMEAFF
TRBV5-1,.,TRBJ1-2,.,TGCGCCAGCAGCAGGGAGGGGTCCTCGTTATATGGCTACACCTTC,CASSREGSSLYGYTF
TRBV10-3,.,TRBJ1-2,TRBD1,TGTGCCACTGGGGGAGACAGGGACTATGGCTACACCTTC,CATGGDRDYGYTF
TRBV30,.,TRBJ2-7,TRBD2,TGTGCCTGGAGTGTTTCTAGCGGGGACGAGCAGTACTTC,CAWSVSSGDEQYF
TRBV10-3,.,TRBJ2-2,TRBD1,TGTGCCATCAGTTGGGACAGGGGTAGGACGAACACCGGGGAGCTGTTTTTT,CAISWDRGRTNTGELFF
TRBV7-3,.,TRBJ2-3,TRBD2,TGTGCCAGCAGTCTAAGACTAGCGGGAATAGATACGCAGTATTTT,CASSLRLAGIDTQYF
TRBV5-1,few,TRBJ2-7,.,TGCGCCAGCAGCCCCTGGGACAACTCCTACGAGCAGTACTTC,CASSPWDNSYEQYF
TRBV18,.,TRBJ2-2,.,TGTGCCAGCTCACCGGGGCGCAACACCGGGGAGCTGTTTTTT,CASSPGRNTGELFF
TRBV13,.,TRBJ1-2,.,TGTGCCAGCAGCTTAGGCCCCTATGGCTACACCTTC,CASSLGPYGYTF
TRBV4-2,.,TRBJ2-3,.,TGTGCCAGCAGCCAAGCGGGGAGTAGCACAGATACGCAGTATTTT,CASSQAGSSTDTQYF
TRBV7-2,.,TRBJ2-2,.,TGTGCCAGCAGCGTCCGGGCCGGAGGCCCGACCGGGGAGCTGTTTTTT,CASSVRAGGPTGELFF
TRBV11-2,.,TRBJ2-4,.,TGTGCCAGCAGCGGCGGGAACAGGGCCAACATTCAGTACTTC,CASSGGNRANIQYF
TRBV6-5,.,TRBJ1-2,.,TGTGCCAGCAGTTACTCGTACAGGGAGGGTGGCTACACCTTC,CASSYSYREGGYTF
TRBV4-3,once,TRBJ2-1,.,TGCGCCAGCAGCCAAGATCTGGGGTATGAGCAGTTCTTC,CASSQDLGYEQFF
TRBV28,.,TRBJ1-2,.,TGTGCCAGCACCTCCCCGGGGAGAGGGGATGATGGCTACACCTTC,CASTSPGRGDDGYTF
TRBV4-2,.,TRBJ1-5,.,TGTGCCAGCAGCCAAGACGAGGGTCTCAATCAGCCCCAGCATTTT,CASSQDEGLNQPQHF
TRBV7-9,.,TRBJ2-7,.,TGTGCCAGCAGCTTTATCGAGGGAGGTTACGAGCAGTACTTC,CASSFIEGGYEQYF